Sequencing of this T cell receptor (beta chain) was carried out in a study of T cells in localized non-small cell lung cancer. Findings and limits, study-wide: A higher density of T cells in blood coincided with extended overall survival. Uninvolved adjacent lung had higher T cell clonality than tumor and all other tissues. Adjacent lung tissue had a median 57 of the top 100 clones found in the tumor.

With V trimmed by 5 bases and J by 2 bases, 7 bases remained unmatched. CDR3 size: 15 residues. Germline loops: CDR1 LNHDA, CDR2 SQIVND (reference sequence). Points on this clone: Its specificity is unknown.

The method was immunoSEQ multiplex PCR; TCRdb's version includes in-frame clones alone and lacks a portion of them. The sample lists about 74,000 clones; about four fifths were seen once. The sequence derives from a female donor over 55 with stage I lung adenocarcinoma. The chain recombines TRBV19 with TRBJ2-3, with 7 bases fitting TRBD2. This specimen consisted of peripheral blood, obtained before any cancer treatment. CDR3 protein: CASSRQRDFTDTQYF. The DNA for the CDR3 is TGTGCCAGTAGTCGACAGCGGGACTTCACAGATACGCAGTATTTT. Full variable domain (outside the CDR3, taken from reference TRBV19 and TRBJ2-3): DGGITQSPKYLFRKEGQNVTLSCEQNLNHDAMYWYRQDPGQGLRLIYYSQIVNDFQKGDIAEGYSVSREKKESFPLTVTSAQKNPTAFYLCASSRQRDFTDTQYFGPGTRLTVL.